The entry below gives a single TCR beta chain sequence along with its context. There is no known antigen for this receptor. Per-nucleotide qualities are absent, and no much larger clonotype sits a single base away. This entry comes from a study of cytomegalovirus exposure and HLA in healthy donors (dated by TCRdb to 2016 to 2017). With regard to the full study: According to an earlier analysis of a few hundred of the donors, about 179 million T cells yielded 117 million unique TCR beta sequences and more than 250 Gb of sequence data. An early release that covered 500 to 800 HLA-typed donors contained around 300 gigabases of sequencing data and 75 million to 100 million unique TCR sequences. Among the approximately 400 genotyped donors, 75% to 90% belonged to the genetic ancestry cluster associated with self-reported Caucasian donors. The study was designed to test whether signatures of past pathogen exposure could be identified by cataloging public T cell receptors. Using immunosequencing, the study profiled T cell repertoires from approximately 700 subjects and related those repertoires to cytomegalovirus serostatus. In addition to the first cohort of hundreds of subjects, a separate validation cohort of around 110 different subjects was used. High-throughput TCR immunosequencing, statistical association of individual TCRs with disease status, and machine learning were combined to predict cytomegalovirus infection status. In a later analysis, previously published TCR beta repertoires from 500 to 750 donors were re-analyzed and high-resolution HLA genotyping was added so that TCR occurrence patterns could be studied. Rather than using new phenotypic data, the later analysis identified candidate immune exposures from TCR beta sequences and from how often those sequences occurred across donors. An earlier analysis of approximately 630 of the donors applied high-throughput TCR beta sequencing to assess whether each TCR beta V gene segment acted as functional or pseudogenic. Donor age, sex, ethnicity and CMV serostatus were collected together with the repertoire data. Genome-wide SNP genotypes for about 55% of the roughly 670 donors were used in a later genetic analysis, which treated that subset as a discovery cohort. All discovery cohort repertoires had been generated on a single sequencing platform. HLA typing included class I and class II loci at four-digit resolution. Typing coverage differed by locus: A, B, C, DRB1 and DQB1 were typed in roughly 629-630 donors, DQA1 in approximately 520, DPA1 in around 600, and DPB1 in roughly 450. Roughly 5 DR-DQ haplotypes were handled as single units for association and clustering, since linkage in the cohort was strong. Among some 400 genotyped donors of the cohort, an average of around 250,000 unique TCR beta nucleotide sequences was sequenced per donor, of which 15% to 20% were non-productive. What the work shows at the level of the full study, not this receptor alone: A later analysis found that most CMV-associated TCR beta chains appeared HLA-restricted, with HLA associations seemingly driven largely by CMV exposure. About 17 rarely observed V segments, including chromosome 9 orphons, were excluded from the earlier analysis of several hundred of the donors because counts were too low. Presence/absence analyses assumed roughly uniform sequencing depth across donors, an assumption that may not hold. The 87-base-pair reads could not distinguish some IMGT-functional V segments, including TRBV6-2 and TRBV6-3, so those segments were excluded. CMV serostatus was the only immune exposure information available for the cohort. Three of the identified cytomegalovirus-associated TCR beta chains were confirmed in vitro to be specific for cytomegalovirus antigens. A cluster of highly shared sequence variants was judged likely to represent a technical artifact of the sequencing pipeline. In both the original and validation cohorts, the classifier was reported to diagnose cytomegalovirus status with high specificity and sensitivity. Compared with the roughly 600-donor mean, donors in an Asian-associated ancestry cluster had fewer N-insertions in productive TCRs, according to a later genetic analysis. When HLA alleles, especially DR and DQ, strongly co-occurred, TCR associations were difficult to assign to individual alleles. In the study, 150 to 200 TCR beta chains were listed as associated with cytomegalovirus. HLA typing was unavailable for some donors at each locus, so association tests used only the typed subset. The cohort was sequenced for TCR beta chains only, and without alpha or paired-chain data the features that could be detected were limited. A later genetic analysis associated a missense DCLRE1C variant with V-gene and J-gene trimming of TCR beta chains, and an independent cohort replicated the association. A further reported finding was that TCR beta sequences accurately predicted the HLA-A and HLA-B alleles for most subjects in the first cohort. In a later analysis, HLA-associated TCR beta chains showed more clonal expansion and lower generation probabilities than non-associated chains that were equally common. In an earlier analysis of over 550 of the donors, most TCR beta V segments were observed in productive rearrangements about 90% or about 30% of the time, broadly matching IMGT annotations. Several of the top co-occurrence clusters appeared to be linked to parvovirus B19, influenza, CMV and Epstein-Barr virus, according to a later analysis. At a false discovery rate of 0.05, a later analysis linked about 17,000 TCR beta sequences to specific HLA alleles. Correlated functional status among segregating V segments might be attributable to linkage disequilibrium, but an unknown experimental factor could not be ruled out. While some public TCRs were present in many individuals, most TCR sequences turned up only very rarely across donors. In a later analysis, the rate of TCR association differed among HLA loci, with DRB1 alleles having the most associated TCRs and HLA-C alleles having the fewest. The authors suggested that the approach could potentially be generalized to other disease states and immunological phenotypes.

Library preparation used the immunoSEQ multiplex PCR assay. For the multiplex PCR, a mixture combining 60 forward primers for TCR Vbeta segments and 13 reverse primers for TCR Jbeta segments was used. A multiplex PCR assay on genomic DNA amplified the CDR3 region of rearranged TCR beta genes. The amplified TCR beta libraries were sequenced on the Illumina HiSeq System as 87-base-pair reads. The published analysis was carried out like this. Across the 700 or so repertoires, a later analysis counted some 80 million unique TCR beta chains, around 11 million of which were shared by at least two donors. To remove PCR and sequencing errors, raw reads were error-corrected and collapsed into unique sequences using a nearest-neighbor algorithm that merged closely related sequences. Alignment of CDR3 sequences to IMGT reference sequences was used to assign V, D and J gene segments. For a sequence to be retained, a match of at least six nucleotides was required to both a V gene segment and a J gene segment. Rearrangements were classified as productive when the CDR3 lacked stop codons and remained in frame with V and J, and all other rearrangements were classified as non-productive. CDR3 was defined according to IMGT convention as the region running from the second conserved V-encoded cysteine to the conserved J-encoded phenylalanine. The earlier analysis of fewer than 700 of the donors excluded sequences that lacked an unambiguous match to a single V gene segment. In an earlier analysis of roughly 500 of the donors, V segments were called functional above 56.7% productive rearrangements and were called segregating when the between-donor standard deviation exceeded 5%. A statistical classification framework was built for diagnosing cytomegalovirus status from the catalog of TCR beta chain sequences. V and J gene assignment, in a later analysis, came from comparing TCR nucleotide sequences with IMGT/GENE-DB human TR gene sequences. Using the TCRdist pipeline, a later analysis assigned CDR3 sequences along with most-parsimonious VDJ recombination scenarios. In a later analysis, each TCR beta chain was defined by its CDR3 amino acid sequence together with its V-gene family, and reads lacking a unique V-gene family were excluded. To address suspected cross-contamination and a sequencing artifact, a later analysis removed a few hundred highly shared, low-generation-probability nucleotide sequences. A later analysis calculated a clonal expansion index for each public chain from normalized within-repertoire ranks of inferred template counts. A later analysis computed generation probabilities with a VDJ recombination model fitted to out-of-frame rearrangements, and checked the results against IGoR. A later analysis scored TCR-TCR, TCR-HLA and TCR-CMV co-occurrence with hypergeometric tests, applying a repertoire-size bias correction to TCR pairs. To estimate false discovery rates, a later analysis permuted the HLA or CMV assignments 20 times. In a later analysis, co-occurring TCRs were grouped with DBSCAN, and TCRdist sequence similarity was added when clustering was performed within HLA-allele-positive subsets. Co-occurrence clustering excluded repertoires with fewer than 30,000 or more than 120,000 public chains, plus five with anomalous nucleotide sharing. The table comes from immuneACCESS by way of TCRdb, which keeps in-frame sequences with V and J called. Part of the clones is missing from these tables; in studies checked, under half for an unresolved V gene and the rest for unknown reasons. V and J calls and clone size come straight from that table; D and trimming were deduced from the DNA. A total of 120,000 to 150,000 clones appear in this sample, over 75% of them only once. The ten largest account for approximately 0.66% of the sample.

The CDR3 sequence holds 15 residues, the cysteine and phenylalanine included. CDR3 DNA only is kept here, 45 bases in frame from base 1. Looking up the germline V gene (reference sequence) yields CDR1 LNHDA and CDR2 SQIVND. The germline V end is reduced by 4 bases and the J end by 4 bases; junction bases left unmatched: 7. The cohort consisted of more than 650 healthy bone marrow donors. At the time of sampling, every cohort member was nominally healthy, though immune exposures that went unrecorded were likely present. The donor tested CMV seronegative, placing the donor among the roughly 400 seronegative members of the cohort. A peripheral blood sample was provided by each donor, and peripheral blood mononuclear cells were used for TCR beta sequencing. The Qiagen DNeasy Blood Extraction Kit was used to extract genomic DNA from the blood cell samples.

Recombination joined TRBV19 with TRBJ1-2, with 9 middle bases fitting TRBD1. This clonotype was obtained from a male donor in good health and CMV-seronegative. Sequences were obtained from PBMCs. The sequence in DNA is TGTGCCAGTAGTACCGGGACAGGGTCGACCTATGGCTACACCTTC. This sequence encodes CASSTGTGSTYGYTF.